These T cell receptor beta chains were read from a single sample in a study of blood T cell repertoires in COVID-19. Repertoires were generated with immunoSEQ multiplex PCR, while TCRdb's copy carries only in-frame clones and drops some. The data hold around 140,000 clones, with 70% to 90% observed a single time. The sample was peripheral blood. Receptors were obtained from a man between 65 and 80 years old with acute or convalescent COVID-19. Each CDR3 is given with its conserved first and last residue. A D gene is named only where the DNA matches it firmly. Size tells how often a clone was seen (once, few, many) or the class of an expanded clone, and some rows leave it out.

>TRBV6-6|-|TRBD2|TRBJ2-3
CASSLGLAGSTDTQYF
TGTGCCAGCAGCCTCGGACTAGCGGGGAGCACAGATACGCAGTATTTT
>TRBV25-1|few|TRBD1|TRBJ1-1
CASSPRGGRAEAFF
TGTGCCAGCTCCCCACGAGGGGGCAGGGCTGAAGCTTTCTTT
>TRBV7-9|-|TRBD2|TRBJ2-2
CASSPAGLAETGELFF
TGTGCCAGCAGCCCGGCCGGACTAGCGGAAACCGGGGAGCTGTTTTTT
>TRBV27|-|-|TRBJ2-3
CASGSRADTQYF
TGTGCCAGCGGCTCCCGTGCAGATACGCAGTATTTT
>TRBV14|-|-|TRBJ2-1
CASSPDFPHEQFF
TGTGCCAGCAGTCCCGACTTTCCCCATGAGCAGTTCTTC
>TRBV5-1|few|-|TRBJ2-5
CASSLPGNSETQYF
TGCGCCAGCAGCTTGCCGGGGAATTCGGAGACCCAGTACTTC
>TRBV2|-|-|TRBJ1-5
CASSELGRDNQPQHF
TGTGCCAGCAGTGAATTGGGGCGAGACAATCAGCCCCAGCATTTT
>TRBV5-5|-|TRBD2|TRBJ2-2
CASSYITDSGGAGELFF
TGTGCCAGCAGCTACATTACGGATAGCGGGGGGGCCGGGGAGCTGTTTTTT
>TRBV3-1/TRBV3-2|-|TRBD1|TRBJ1-1
CASSRQDRDSAFF
TGTGCCAGCAGCCGTCAGGACAGGGACTCAGCTTTCTTT
>TRBV7-2|-|TRBD1|TRBJ1-5
CASSLVGGNSNQPQHF
TGTGCCAGCAGCTTAGTAGGGGGCAATAGCAATCAGCCCCAGCATTTT
>TRBV5-1|-|TRBD2|TRBJ2-5
CASSLGSGRAGETQYF
TGCGCCAGCAGCTTGGGTAGCGGGAGGGCAGGAGAGACCCAGTACTTC
>TRBV5-1|-|TRBD2|TRBJ2-5
CASRTTSGGQETQYF
TGCGCCAGCAGAACGACTAGCGGGGGACAAGAGACCCAGTACTTC
>TRBV5-6|once|-|TRBJ2-2
CASSSGWENTGELFF
TGTGCCAGCAGCTCAGGGTGGGAGAACACCGGGGAGCTGTTTTTT
>TRBV19|few|-|TRBJ2-6
CASTESGSSGANVLTF
TGTGCCAGTACGGAGAGCGGAAGCTCTGGGGCCAACGTCCTGACTTTC
>TRBV5-1|-|-|TRBJ1-2
CASSFGSGINYGYTF
TGCGCCAGCAGCTTTGGCTCGGGGATCAACTATGGCTACACCTTC
>TRBV28|-|-|TRBJ2-1
CASRSERSSYNEQFF
TGTGCCAGCAGGTCCGAGCGGAGCTCCTACAATGAGCAGTTCTTC
>TRBV10-1|-|-|TRBJ2-7
CASSLSGIGGEQYF
TGCGCCAGCAGTTTGTCGGGGATTGGAGGAGAGCAGTACTTC
>TRBV6-5|-|-|TRBJ2-7
CASTSRQGNEQYF
TGTGCCAGCACTTCGCGGCAGGGGAATGAGCAGTACTTC
>TRBV6-5|-|-|TRBJ2-3
CASSYGKSTDTQYF
TGTGCCAGCAGTTACGGCAAAAGCACAGATACGCAGTATTTT
>TRBV7-9|-|TRBD2|TRBJ2-3
CASSGGQAGATSTDTQYF
TGTGCCAGCAGCGGGGGCCAAGCGGGGGCAACTAGCACAGATACGCAGTATTTT
>TRBV30|once|TRBD1|TRBJ2-5
CAWSQTGTDKETQYF
TGTGCCTGGAGTCAAACCGGGACAGACAAAGAGACCCAGTACTTC
>TRBV27|-|-|TRBJ1-1
CASSTSFGHLNTEAFF
TGTGCCAGCAGTACCTCCTTTGGACATCTTAACACTGAAGCTTTCTTT
>TRBV4-1|once|-|TRBJ2-1
CASSQGRYSTGTSDDEQFF
TGCGCCAGCAGCCAAGGTCGATATAGTACGGGAACCTCCGACGATGAGCAGTTCTTC
>TRBV19|-|-|TRBJ1-5
CARPTPTAPGDNQPQHF
TGTGCCAGACCTACCCCCACGGCTCCGGGGGACAATCAGCCCCAGCATTTT
>TRBV3-1/TRBV3-2|-|TRBD1|TRBJ2-7
CASSLTTGGFGEQYF
TGTGCCAGCAGCTTGACAACAGGGGGCTTTGGGGAGCAGTACTTC
>TRBV27|-|-|TRBJ1-6
CASSSLGGRNSPLHF
TGTGCCAGCAGTTCCCTTGGAGGGCGAAATTCACCCCTCCACTTT
>TRBV5-4|-|TRBD1|TRBJ1-2
CASSAGTGPNYGYTF
TGTGCCAGCAGCGCAGGGACAGGGCCCAACTATGGCTACACCTTC
>TRBV28|-|TRBD1|TRBJ1-1
CASRGGQGHTEAFF
TGTGCCAGCAGGGGGGGACAGGGGCACACTGAAGCTTTCTTT
>TRBV5-1|once|-|TRBJ2-7
CASSLPGVSYEQYF
TGCGCCAGCAGCTTACCCGGGGTCTCCTACGAGCAGTACTTC
>TRBV30|-|-|TRBJ1-1
CAWSVGRGNTEAFF
TGTGCCTGGAGTGTAGGCAGGGGGAACACTGAAGCTTTCTTT
>TRBV4-2|once|-|TRBJ1-1
CASSQDGGGDLNTEAFF
TGTGCCAGCAGCCAAGATGGGGGGGGAGATCTGAACACTGAAGCTTTCTTT
>TRBV6-5|-|TRBD2|TRBJ2-7
CASRPGLDVEQYF
TGTGCCAGCAGACCGGGACTAGATGTGGAGCAGTACTTC
>TRBV20-1|-|TRBD1|TRBJ1-5
CSASTTGVSNQPQHF
TGCAGTGCTAGTACGACAGGGGTGAGCAATCAGCCCCAGCATTTT
>TRBV27|-|TRBD1|TRBJ2-7
CASSPLGTVDYEQYF
TGTGCCAGCAGCCCCTTGGGGACAGTAGACTACGAGCAGTACTTC
>TRBV28|-|TRBD1|TRBJ1-1
CASSLDRVGTEAFF
TGTGCCAGCAGCCTAGACAGGGTGGGCACTGAAGCTTTCTTT
>TRBV20-1|-|-|TRBJ1-3
CSGGNGNTIYF
TGCAGTGGAGGCAATGGAAACACCATATATTTT
>TRBV10-3|-|TRBD1|TRBJ2-7
CAISDLGQGFEQYF
TGTGCCATCAGTGATTTGGGACAGGGATTCGAGCAGTACTTC
>TRBV7-3|-|TRBD2|TRBJ2-3
CASSLTSGISDTQYF
TGTGCCAGCAGCCTGACTAGCGGGATCTCAGATACGCAGTATTTT
>TRBV19|-|-|TRBJ1-2
CASSDDRNYGYTF
TGTGCCAGTAGCGACGACAGGAACTATGGCTACACCTTC
>TRBV19|-|-|TRBJ2-7
CASSTEPGGRGGEQYF
TGTGCCAGTAGTACCGAACCGGGGGGCAGGGGAGGCGAGCAGTACTTC
>TRBV29-1|-|-|TRBJ1-1
CSGTLGHPNTEAFF
TGCAGCGGGACCTTGGGACATCCGAACACTGAAGCTTTCTTT
>TRBV15|-|-|TRBJ2-5
CATSRDLGALWETQYF
TGTGCCACCAGCAGAGATCTAGGGGCGCTCTGGGAGACCCAGTACTTC
>TRBV7-9|-|TRBD1|TRBJ1-1
CASSSGQENTEAFF
TGTGCCAGCAGCTCGGGACAGGAGAACACTGAAGCTTTCTTT